These 14 T cell receptor beta chains were sequenced from one sample in a study of cytomegalovirus exposure and HLA in healthy donors. PCR involved 60 Vbeta and 13 Jbeta primers. Measured with immunoSEQ multiplex PCR; TCRdb has only the in-frame clones, and not every one. The sample has 72,000 or so clones, more than 75% seen once; the top ten hold around 7.8%. Sequenced sample: PBMCs. All receptors come from a man between 18 and 35 years old in good health and CMV-seropositive.

V is TRBV6-1 and J is TRBJ1-3, with D possibly being TRBD1 (6 bases). The germline V and J ends were trimmed by 8 bases and 2 bases, with 13 bases remaining between them. CDR1 and CDR2 (germline): MNHNS, SASEGT. The CDR3 sequence is 14 residues long. The CDR3 bases are TGTGCCAGCCAGACAGGAGGAGCTGGAAACACCATATATTTT. Encoded protein: CASQTGGAGNTIYF.

The chain couples TRBV11-2 to TRBJ1-2; D unresolved. The V end lost 8 bases, the J end lost 4 bases, and 11 bases lay between the germline ends. This CDR3 contains 12 residues. Germline CDR1 is SGHAT and CDR2 is FQNNGV. This CDR3 is CASFRSGYGYTF. The CDR3 coding sequence is TGTGCCAGCTTTCGGTCCGGCTATGGCTACACCTTC.

The CDR3 reads CASSKQEITGELFF. CDR3 DNA sequence: TGTGCCAGCAGTAAACAGGAAATCACCGGGGAGCTGTTTTTT. This chain connects TRBV6-5 to TRBJ2-2; TRBD1 is a possible D gene (5 bases). Trimming took off 5 bases at V and 4 bases at J, with 11 bases between the two ends. This CDR3 spans 14 amino acids. Germline V CDR1 and CDR2: MNHEY, SVGAGI.

V gene TRBV4-1 combines with J gene TRBJ2-7, with D perhaps matching TRBD1 (6 bases). V was clipped by 4 bases and J by 0 bases, with 7 bases between them. Germline lookup yields CDR1 MGHRA and CDR2 YSYEKL. The CDR3 sequence is 13 residues long. As DNA, the CDR3 is TGCGCCAGCAGCCGGACAGTCTCCTACGAGCAGTACTTC. It yields the protein CASSRTVSYEQYF.

The genes are TRBV30 and TRBJ2-7; D unresolved. V gave up 0 bases and J gave up 3 bases, with 9 bases separating them. Germline V lookup: CDR1 GTSNPN, CDR2 SVGIG (reference sequence). The CDR3 loop spans 13 amino acids. The CDR3 sequence: CAWSVDWNYEQYF. For the CDR3, the DNA is TGTGCCTGGAGTGTCGACTGGAACTACGAGCAGTACTTC. Together with reference TRBV30 and TRBJ2-7, the CDR3 gives the full variable domain: SQTIHQWPATLVQPVGSPLSLECTVEGTSNPNLYWYRQAAGRGLQLLFYSVGIGQISSEVPQNLSASRPQDRQFILSSKKLLLSDSGFYLCAWSVDWNYEQYFGPGTRLTVT.

J is TRBJ2-1 and V is TRBV5-1; 15 bases map to TRBD2. The V segment lost 3 bases and the J segment 7 bases; nucleotides outside the gene matches: 5. This CDR3 is built from 16 residues. The V gene's germline CDR1 is SGHRS and CDR2 YFSETQ. CDR3 in DNA: TGCGCCAGCAGCTCCGGACTAGCGGGGGGGATTAATGAGCAGTTCTTC. It codes for CASSSGLAGGINEQFF.

The CDR3 DNA is TGTGCCAGCAGCGGAACCGGGACAAGAAGTTCACCCCTCCACTTT. This gives the protein CASSGTGTRSSPLHF. The chain is built from TRBV7-9 and TRBJ1-6, with a possible D match to TRBD1 (6 bases). CDR1 SEHNR and CDR2 FQNEAQ come from the germline V gene (reference sequence). This CDR3 has 15 residues. Between the trimmed V and J ends, which lost 5 bases and 9 bases, there was a span of 17 bases.

The J gene is TRBJ2-2, the V gene TRBV7-9; possibly TRBD2 for D (5 bases). Germline loops: CDR1 SEHNR, CDR2 FQNEAQ (reference sequence). Deletions cut 5 bases from V and 5 bases from J, with 12 bases between. The CDR3 has 14 amino acids. The CDR3 DNA sequence: TGTGCCAGCAGCCGAAATGCGGGTACCGGGGAGCTGTTTTTT. Translating gives CASSRNAGTGELFF.

This clone was found a few times. The genes are TRBV4-1 and TRBJ1-1; no clear D. The CDR3 consists of 13 residues. From germline, CDR1 is MGHRA and CDR2 YSYEKL. The V gene lost 4 bases and the J gene lost 3 bases, with 9 bases spanning the gap. CDR3 nucleotides: TGCGCCAGCAGCCGACTCACATACACTGAAGCTTTCTTT. Its protein product is CASSRLTYTEAFF.

The chain couples TRBV6-5 to TRBJ1-1; a weak D match, TRBD1 (6 bases). Germline values: CDR1 MNHEY, CDR2 SVGAGI. This CDR3 spans 14 amino acids. Trimming removed 0 bases from V and 3 bases from J, with 8 bases in between. The CDR3, as DNA: TGTGCCAGCAGTTACTCTCCAGGGGACACTGAAGCTTTCTTT. It encodes CASSYSPGDTEAFF.

V is TRBV5-6 and J is TRBJ1-1; 7 positions agree with TRBD1. Germline lookup yields CDR1 SGHDT and CDR2 YYEEEE. This CDR3 spans 14 amino acids. Trimming removed 3 bases from V and 0 bases from J; junction bases left unmatched: 2. The DNA for the CDR3 is TGTGCCAGCAGCTGGGACAGTATGAACACTGAAGCTTTCTTT. This translates into CASSWDSMNTEAFF.

The V gene is TRBV7-9, the J gene TRBJ2-5, with D possibly being TRBD1 (5 bases). CDR1 and CDR2 (germline): SEHNR, FQNEAQ (reference sequence). The CDR3 runs to 14 residues. Trimming took off 2 bases at V and 1 base at J, with 8 bases between the two ends. CDR3 region: CASSLTGFQETQYF. DNA of the CDR3: TGTGCCAGCAGCTTAACAGGTTTCCAAGAGACCCAGTACTTC.

The rearrangement uses TRBV5-1 and TRBJ1-1; 9 nucleotides align to TRBD1. This CDR3 is built from 17 residues. V dropped 0 bases and J dropped 2; count of bases not matched to a gene: 8. Germline lookup yields CDR1 SGHRS and CDR2 YFSETQ. The DNA for the CDR3 is TGCGCCAGCAGCTTGGTCCCGGGACAGGGAACTAACACTGAAGCTTTCTTT. Its translation: CASSLVPGQGTNTEAFF. Combining the CDR3 with reference TRBV5-1 and TRBJ1-1 gives the whole variable domain KAGVTQTPRYLIKTRGQQVTLSCSPISGHRSVSWYQQTPGQGLQFLFEYFSETQRNKGNFPGRFSGRQFSNSRSEMNVSTLELGDSALYLCASSLVPGQGTNTEAFFGQGTRLTVV.

The gene calls are TRBV2 and TRBJ1-2; D remains unclear. Trimming cost V 1 base and J 2 bases, with 5 bases left between them. CDR3 length: 13 residues. Germline CDR1 and CDR2: SNHLY and FYNNEI. In nucleotides, the CDR3 is TGTGCCAGCAGTGAAGACGGGAACTATGGCTACACCTTC. This translates into CASSEDGNYGYTF.